These 31 T cell receptor beta chains came from one sample sequenced in a study of blood T cell repertoires in COVID-19. The assay was immunoSEQ multiplex PCR, and TCRdb's table has in-frame clones only and misses some. Of about 170,000 clones listed, 83% are singletons. Sequencing used peripheral blood. The receptors were sampled from a woman of 80 years or more with acute or convalescent COVID-19.

The chain links TRBV11-1 to TRBJ2-3, with a tentative D call TRBD1 (6 bases). CDR1 SGHAT and CDR2 FQDESV come from the germline V gene (reference sequence). Trimming stripped 6 bases from V and 0 bases from J, with 10 bases between. The CDR3 extends over 14 amino acids. CDR3 residues: CASSGQRSTDTQYF. The CDR3 coding sequence is TGTGCCAGCAGTGGACAGCGAAGCACAGATACGCAGTATTTT.

The chain couples TRBV6-5 to TRBJ2-7, with 7 bases matching TRBD1. CDR1 and CDR2 from the germline V gene are MNHEY and SVGAGI. This CDR3 comprises 14 residues. V dropped 6 bases and J dropped 7; count of bases not matched to a gene: 12. The CDR3 bases are TGTGCCAGCAGATCACCAGGGACAGCTCGGGAGCAGTACTTC. Encoded protein: CASRSPGTAREQYF.

This chain links TRBV28 with TRBJ1-5, with 9 bases matching TRBD1. The length of the CDR3 is 16 residues. Germline loops: CDR1 MDHEN, CDR2 SYDVKM. V gave up 5 bases and J gave up 0 bases; unmatched junction bases: 5. The CDR3 here is CASSRGQGYSNQPQHF. The CDR3 DNA sequence: TGTGCCAGCAGTCGGGGACAGGGCTATAGCAATCAGCCCCAGCATTTT.

The chain recombines TRBV7-3 with TRBJ1-2; no firm D call. Germline CDR1 is SGHTA and CDR2 is FQGTGA. The V end lost 5 bases, the J end lost 7 bases, and 14 bases lay between the germline ends. The CDR3 covers 13 residues. CDR3 DNA: TGTGCCAGCAGCCGCGGGCCCGGGCTTGGCTACACCTTC. This sequence encodes CASSRGPGLGYTF.

The V call is TRBV5-5, the J call TRBJ1-2; weak D call: TRBD1 (6 bases). The CDR3 loop spans 17 amino acids. Germline CDR1 and CDR2: SGHKS and YYEKEE (reference sequence). Trimming took 4 bases from V and 4 from J, leaving 23 bases between them. As DNA, the CDR3 is TGTGCCAGCAGCCTAAGGGCAGGGGCTCCCCTACGCTATGGCTACACCTTC. This sequence encodes CASSLRAGAPLRYGYTF.

The chain joins TRBV9 to TRBJ2-5; 7 bases agree with TRBD2. Germline CDR1 is SGDLS and CDR2 is YYNGEE. After removal of 4 bases from V and 1 base from J, the junction contained 4 bases not matched to a gene. This CDR3 has 14 residues. The CDR3 coding sequence is TGTGCCAGCAGCCAGGGACTATTCCAAGAGACCCAGTACTTC. Amino acid sequence: CASSQGLFQETQYF.

The CDR3 DNA reads TGCGCCAGCAGCCAAGAGAGGCAGAGCTACTATAATTCACCCCTCCACTTT. Its translation: CASSQERQSYYNSPLHF. The V call is TRBV4-3, the J call TRBJ1-6; D uncertain. Germline assignment: CDR1 LGHNA and CDR2 YSLEER. CDR3 size: 17 residues. With 0 bases removed from V and 3 bases from J, the gap between germline ends came to 12 bases.

The V and J genes are TRBV3-1 (or the pseudogene TRBV3-2) and TRBJ2-2; 10 bases line up with TRBD1. V was pared by 5 bases and J by 4 bases, with 4 bases of the junction left unmatched. Germline CDR1 reads LGHDT; CDR2 reads YNNKEL (reference sequence). The CDR3 covers 15 residues. In DNA form, the CDR3 reads TGTGCCAGCAGCTCCGGACAGGGGGGCACCGGGGAGCTGTTTTTT. Amino acid sequence: CASSSGQGGTGELFF.

The J gene is TRBJ1-5, the V gene TRBV19; no firm D call. The CDR3 has 15 amino acids. The germline V gene has CDR1 LNHDA and CDR2 SQIVND (reference sequence). With 7 bases removed from V and 0 bases from J, the gap between germline ends came to 13 bases. This chain's CDR3 is CASTQTDISNQPQHF. For the CDR3, the DNA is TGTGCCAGTACCCAGACTGATATTAGCAATCAGCCCCAGCATTTT.

The chain uses TRBV19 and TRBJ2-5; TRBD2 might be the D (6 bases). The CDR3 covers 15 residues. Trimming stripped 3 bases from V and 1 base from J, with 12 bases between. CDR1 is LNHDA, CDR2 SQIVND, per germline (reference sequence). CDR3 residues: CASSIGRGLQETQYF. The CDR3 DNA follows: TGTGCCAGTAGTATCGGACGGGGACTCCAAGAGACCCAGTACTTC. Complete variable domain (other parts from reference TRBV19 and TRBJ2-5): DGGITQSPKYLFRKEGQNVTLSCEQNLNHDAMYWYRQDPGQGLRLIYYSQIVNDFQKGDIAEGYSVSREKKESFPLTVTSAQKNPTAFYLCASSIGRGLQETQYFGPGTRLLVL.

The chain couples TRBV30 to TRBJ2-1; TRBD2 matches at 7 bases. The germline CDR1 and CDR2 sequences are GTSNPN and SVGIG (reference sequence). This CDR3 has 14 amino acids. The V and J ends lost 3 bases and 6 bases, in that order; junction bases with no gene match: 8. The CDR3 reads CAWRLAGVPNEQFF. CDR3 DNA sequence: TGTGCCTGGAGACTCGCGGGAGTCCCCAATGAGCAGTTCTTC. Combining the CDR3 with reference TRBV30 and TRBJ2-1 gives the whole variable domain SQTIHQWPATLVQPVGSPLSLECTVEGTSNPNLYWYRQAAGRGLQLLFYSVGIGQISSEVPQNLSASRPQDRQFILSSKKLLLSDSGFYLCAWRLAGVPNEQFFGPGTRLTVL.

The CDR3 here is CASTPGTHGGYTF. CDR3 DNA: TGTGCCAGCACCCCCGGGACACACGGAGGCTACACCTTC. This chain joins TRBV9 and TRBJ1-2; a weak D match, TRBD1 (6 bases). Germline loops: CDR1 SGDLS, CDR2 YYNGEE. The V gene lost 6 bases and the J gene lost 8 bases, with 17 bases spanning the gap. The CDR3 contains 13 residues.

V is TRBV5-1 and J is TRBJ2-2, with 8 bases lining up with TRBD1. The CDR3 has 17 residues. Germline V gene sequence: CDR1 SGHRS, CDR2 YFSETQ. After removal of 1 base from V and 1 base from J, the junction contained 6 bases not matched to a gene. In nucleotides, the CDR3 is TGCGCCAGCAGCTTGCCACAGGGGGTTTGGAACACCGGGGAGCTGTTTTTT. Its protein product is CASSLPQGVWNTGELFF.

The chain recombines TRBV29-1 with TRBJ1-1, with 8 bases that match TRBD1. Germline V gene lookup returns CDR1 SQVTM and CDR2 ANQGSEA. Germline trimming cut 1 base from V and 6 bases from J; bases unmatched to any gene: 13. The CDR3 is 16 residues long. The CDR3 DNA reads as TGCAGCGTTGAAGCCACAGGGGGATCCGGGGCCGCTGAAGCTTTCTTT. Encoded protein: CSVEATGGSGAAEAFF.

The rearrangement joins TRBV5-1 to TRBJ1-4; unclear D gene. The CDR3 has 15 amino acids. CDR1 is SGHRS and CDR2 is YFSETQ in the germline V gene. Trimming took 3 bases from V and 6 from J, leaving 15 bases between them. In nucleotides, the CDR3 is TGCGCCAGCAGCTCCGCCGGGAGCCCGGATGAAAAACTGTTTTTT. This codes for CASSSAGSPDEKLFF.

The rearrangement joins TRBV19 to TRBJ1-5; unclear D gene. The CDR3 covers 12 residues. Germline V gives CDR1 LNHDA, CDR2 SQIVND (reference sequence). Deletions cut 4 bases from V and 10 bases from J, with 11 bases between. The CDR3 loop reads CASSTSDAPQHF. In DNA, the CDR3 is TGTGCCAGTAGTACCTCAGATGCCCCCCAGCATTTT.

This chain links TRBV11-2 with TRBJ1-4, with a weak D call TRBD1 (5 bases). CDR3 length equals 16 residues. Germline assignment: CDR1 SGHAT and CDR2 FQNNGV. The germline V and J ends were trimmed by 0 bases and 3 bases, with 11 bases remaining between them. In DNA form, the CDR3 reads TGTGCCAGCAGCTTAGATCTCCCGGGGGCTAATGAAAAACTGTTTTTT. Translation gives CASSLDLPGANEKLFF.

The V call is TRBV4-3, the J call TRBJ1-2, with unresolved D. The CDR3 covers 13 residues. Germline CDR1 and CDR2: LGHNA and YSLEER. V was clipped by 0 bases and J by 6 bases, with 8 bases between them. CDR3 region: CASSQDYGDGYTF. The CDR3, as DNA: TGCGCCAGCAGCCAAGATTACGGAGATGGCTACACCTTC.

This clone was observed a few times. The chain combines TRBV5-1 with TRBJ2-3, with 9 bases fitting TRBD2. Germline V gene data show CDR1 as SGHRS and CDR2 as YFSETQ. This CDR3 is 16 amino acids long. V was clipped by 1 base and J by 4 bases; unmatched bases: 7. The CDR3 sequence: CASSLMSAGGADTQYF. In nucleotides, the CDR3 is TGCGCCAGCAGCTTGATGTCTGCGGGAGGGGCAGATACGCAGTATTTT.

The chain couples TRBV12-5 to TRBJ2-7; 7 bases agree with TRBD1. The germline gives CDR1 LGHNT, CDR2 FRNRAP. The ends lost 7 bases at V and 3 bases at J; junction bases unmatched: 12. The CDR3 is made up of 15 amino acids. The CDR3 DNA sequence: TGTGCTAGTGCCAATACGGGGACAGCGTACTACGAGCAGTACTTC. Amino acid sequence: CASANTGTAYYEQYF.

This chain connects TRBV5-4 to TRBJ2-2, with D possibly being TRBD2 (6 bases). This CDR3 comprises 15 residues. V dropped 2 bases and J dropped 4 bases, with 12 bases sitting between them. Germline V lookup: CDR1 SGHNT, CDR2 YYREEE (reference sequence). DNA for the CDR3: TGTGCCAGCAGCTTCTGGCCCGGGGGCACCGGGGAGCTGTTTTTT. It codes for CASSFWPGGTGELFF.

This clone was observed a few times. The rearrangement uses TRBV18 and TRBJ1-4, with a weak D call TRBD1 (5 bases). The CDR3 spans 14 residues. The V end lost 6 bases, the J end lost 5 bases, and 13 bases lay between the germline ends. Germline V gene lookup returns CDR1 KGHSH and CDR2 LQKENI. DNA of the CDR3: TGTGCCAGCTCCCACCGGGACTACAATGAAAAACTGTTTTTT. Its translation: CASSHRDYNEKLFF.

V and J are TRBV6-5 and TRBJ1-2, with TRBD1 matching over 7 bases. V shed 7 bases, J shed 7 bases, and the junction held 9 bases outside the gene matches. This CDR3 has 13 amino acids. Germline values: CDR1 MNHEY, CDR2 SVGAGI. CDR3: CASTLTGEAGYTF. DNA for the CDR3: TGTGCCAGCACCTTAACAGGGGAGGCTGGCTACACCTTC.

This sequence joins TRBV9 and TRBJ1-6, with 9 nucleotides matching TRBD1. Per the germline V gene, CDR1 is SGDLS and CDR2 is YYNGEE. The CDR3 sequence is 16 residues long. Trimming took 2 bases from V and 5 from J; bases not matched to a gene: 5. CDR3 in DNA: TGTGCCAGCAGCGTGGGGACAGGGATGGATAATTCACCCCTCCACTTT. Protein product: CASSVGTGMDNSPLHF.

V is TRBV5-1 and J is TRBJ2-2; 8 bases are shared with TRBD1. This CDR3 region has 15 residues. CDR1 SGHRS and CDR2 YFSETQ come from the germline V gene. Trimming cost V 2 bases and J 4 bases; bases outside gene matches: 4. The CDR3 here is CASSFGQGTTGELFF. As DNA, the CDR3 is TGCGCCAGCAGCTTCGGACAGGGAACCACCGGGGAGCTGTTTTTT.

The chain recombines TRBV15 with TRBJ1-3, with 7 positions matching TRBD1. J gave up 0 bases and V 0 bases, and 5 bases lay outside the gene matches. The CDR3 spans 17 residues. Germline V gives CDR1 LNHNV, CDR2 YYDKDF (reference sequence). This CDR3 is CATSRDTGALSGNTIYF. CDR3 sequence (DNA): TGTGCCACCAGCAGAGATACAGGGGCCCTCTCTGGAAACACCATATATTTT.

This chain links TRBV6-4 with TRBJ2-2; TRBD2 might be the D (6 bases). The CDR3 totals 14 residues. Trimming removed 8 bases at V and 0 bases at J, with 10 bases between. Germline values: CDR1 MRHNA, CDR2 SNTAGT. The DNA of the CDR3 is TGTGCCAGCGGTGCGGGGACGAACACCGGGGAGCTGTTTTTT. It is translated as CASGAGTNTGELFF.

This clone was detected only once. This chain uses TRBV7-2 with TRBJ2-7, with 16 bases matching TRBD2. The CDR3 is 18 amino acids. Germline V gives CDR1 SGHTA, CDR2 FQGNSA. V lost 6 bases and J lost 3; bases outside the gene matches: 11. This chain's CDR3 is CASRPTGTSGGADYEQYF. The CDR3 region has the DNA TGTGCCAGCAGGCCTACCGGGACTAGCGGGGGGGCCGACTACGAGCAGTACTTC.

The genes are TRBV29-1 and TRBJ1-2; the match to TRBD1 covers 10 bases. Germline V lookup: CDR1 SQVTM, CDR2 ANQGSEA. V shed 7 bases, J shed 3 bases, and the junction held 2 bases outside the gene matches. The length of the CDR3 is 12 residues. CDR3 DNA: TGCAGCGGGACAGGGGGAGACTATGGCTACACCTTC. Its translation is CSGTGGDYGYTF. Using reference TRBV29-1 and TRBJ1-2 for the parts outside the CDR3, the full variable domain is SAVISQKPSRDICQRGTSLTIQCQVDSQVTMMFWYRQQPGQSLTLIATANQGSEATYESGFVIDKFPISRPNLTFSTLTVSNMSPEDSSIYLCSGTGGDYGYTFGSGTRLTVV.

The count of this clone is one. The V gene is TRBV5-1, the J gene TRBJ2-1; 8 nucleotides agree with TRBD2. V dropped 0 bases and J dropped 2; count of bases not matched to a gene: 4. Germline values: CDR1 SGHRS, CDR2 YFSETQ. CDR3 length equals 16 residues. The CDR3 here is CASSLDSGGAYNEQFF. CDR3 DNA: TGCGCCAGCAGCTTGGATTCCGGGGGGGCCTACAATGAGCAGTTCTTC.

J is TRBJ2-3 and V is TRBV27; 10 nucleotides line up with TRBD2. Germline CDR1 MNHEY, CDR2 SMNVEV (reference sequence). CDR3 length equals 16 residues. V dropped 3 bases and J dropped 2; count of bases not matched to a gene: 5. Written as DNA, the CDR3 is TGTGCCAGCAGTTTCCTAGCGGGGGACTCCACAGATACGCAGTATTTT. It translates to CASSFLAGDSTDTQYF.